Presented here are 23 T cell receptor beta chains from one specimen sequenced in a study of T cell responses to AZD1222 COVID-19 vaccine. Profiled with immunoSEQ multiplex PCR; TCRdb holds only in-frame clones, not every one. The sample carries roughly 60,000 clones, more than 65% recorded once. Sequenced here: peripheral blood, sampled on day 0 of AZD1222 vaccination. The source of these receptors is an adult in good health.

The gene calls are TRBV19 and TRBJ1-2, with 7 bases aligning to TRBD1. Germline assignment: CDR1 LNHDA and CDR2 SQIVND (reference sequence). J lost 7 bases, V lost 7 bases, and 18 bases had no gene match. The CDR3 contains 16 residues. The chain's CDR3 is CASTPSVDRVAGGYTF. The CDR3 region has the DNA TGTGCCAGTACCCCTAGCGTCGACAGGGTGGCAGGTGGCTACACCTTC. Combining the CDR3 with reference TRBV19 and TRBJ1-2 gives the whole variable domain DGGITQSPKYLFRKEGQNVTLSCEQNLNHDAMYWYRQDPGQGLRLIYYSQIVNDFQKGDIAEGYSVSREKKESFPLTVTSAQKNPTAFYLCASTPSVDRVAGGYTFGSGTRLTVV.

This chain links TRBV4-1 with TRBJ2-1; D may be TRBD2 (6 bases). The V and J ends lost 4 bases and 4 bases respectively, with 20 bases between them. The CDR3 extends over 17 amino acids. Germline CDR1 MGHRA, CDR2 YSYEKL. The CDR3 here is CASSRGREKGVYNEQFF. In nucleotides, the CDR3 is TGCGCCAGCAGCCGAGGCCGGGAGAAAGGGGTTTACAATGAGCAGTTCTTC.

The CDR3 reads CASSSTGTSGTYEQYF. The CDR3 DNA reads as TGTGCCAGTAGTAGTACCGGGACTAGCGGCACCTACGAGCAGTACTTC. The chain has TRBV19 and TRBJ2-7, with TRBD2 matching over 11 bases. This CDR3 contains 16 residues. Trimming at V came to 4 bases and at J to 2 bases, leaving 7 bases not matched to a gene. The germline gives CDR1 LNHDA, CDR2 SQIVND (reference sequence). Together with reference TRBV19 and TRBJ2-7, the CDR3 gives the full variable domain: DGGITQSPKYLFRKEGQNVTLSCEQNLNHDAMYWYRQDPGQGLRLIYYSQIVNDFQKGDIAEGYSVSREKKESFPLTVTSAQKNPTAFYLCASSSTGTSGTYEQYFGPGTRLTVT.

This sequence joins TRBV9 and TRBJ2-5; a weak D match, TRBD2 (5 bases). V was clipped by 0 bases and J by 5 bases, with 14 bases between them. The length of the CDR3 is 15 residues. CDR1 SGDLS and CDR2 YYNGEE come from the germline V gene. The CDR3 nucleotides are TGTGCCAGCAGCGTAGGTATGGAGTCGGGGGAGACCCAGTACTTC. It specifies CASSVGMESGETQYF.

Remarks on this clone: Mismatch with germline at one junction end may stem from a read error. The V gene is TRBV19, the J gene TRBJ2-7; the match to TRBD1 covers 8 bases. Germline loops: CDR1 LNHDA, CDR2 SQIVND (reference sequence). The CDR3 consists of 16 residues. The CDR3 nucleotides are TGTGCGAGTAGGAGTTCCGGGACAGGAGAAGTCTACGAGCAGTACTTC. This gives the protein CASRSSGTGEVYEQYF.

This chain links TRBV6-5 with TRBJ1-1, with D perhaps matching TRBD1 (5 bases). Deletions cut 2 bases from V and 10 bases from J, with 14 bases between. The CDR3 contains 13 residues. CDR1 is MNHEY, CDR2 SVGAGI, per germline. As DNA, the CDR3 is TGTGCCAGCAGTTACCAGGGTGGGAGGGCAGCTTTCTTT. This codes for CASSYQGGRAAFF.

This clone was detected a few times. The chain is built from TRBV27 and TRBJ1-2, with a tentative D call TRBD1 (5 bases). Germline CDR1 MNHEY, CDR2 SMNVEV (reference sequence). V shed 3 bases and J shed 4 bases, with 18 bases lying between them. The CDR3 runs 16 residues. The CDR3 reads CASSFGTGPGIYGYTF. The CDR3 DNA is TGTGCCAGCAGTTTTGGGACTGGGCCAGGGATCTATGGCTACACCTTC.

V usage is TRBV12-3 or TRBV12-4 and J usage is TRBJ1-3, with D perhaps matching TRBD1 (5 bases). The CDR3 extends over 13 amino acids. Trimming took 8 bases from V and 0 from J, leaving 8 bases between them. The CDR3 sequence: CASGGGSGNTIYF. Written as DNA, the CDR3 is TGTGCCAGCGGGGGTGGCTCTGGAAACACCATATATTTT.

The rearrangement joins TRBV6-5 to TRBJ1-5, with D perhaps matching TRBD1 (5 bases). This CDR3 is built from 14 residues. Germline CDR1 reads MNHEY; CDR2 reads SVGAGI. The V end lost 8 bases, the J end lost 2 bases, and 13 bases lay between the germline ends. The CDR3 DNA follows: TGTGCCAGCCCTGGATGGGGCGGCAATCAGCCCCAGCATTTT. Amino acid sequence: CASPGWGGNQPQHF.

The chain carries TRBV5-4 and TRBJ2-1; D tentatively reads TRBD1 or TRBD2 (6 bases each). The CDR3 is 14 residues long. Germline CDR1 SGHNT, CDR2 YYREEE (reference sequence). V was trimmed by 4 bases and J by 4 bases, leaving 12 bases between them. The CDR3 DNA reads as TGTGCCAGCAGCCTAACGGGGGCATACAATGAGCAGTTCTTC. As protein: CASSLTGAYNEQFF.

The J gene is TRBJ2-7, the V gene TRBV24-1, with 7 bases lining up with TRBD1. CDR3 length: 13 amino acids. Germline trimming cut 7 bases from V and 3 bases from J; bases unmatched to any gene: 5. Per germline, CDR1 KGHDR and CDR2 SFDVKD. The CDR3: CATSRDSYYEQYF. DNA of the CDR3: TGTGCCACCAGCCGGGACAGCTACTACGAGCAGTACTTC.

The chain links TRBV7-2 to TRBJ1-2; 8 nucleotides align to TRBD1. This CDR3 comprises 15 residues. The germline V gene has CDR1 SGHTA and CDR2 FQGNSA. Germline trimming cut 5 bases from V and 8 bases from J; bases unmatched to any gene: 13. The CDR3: CASSPDREHLGGYTF. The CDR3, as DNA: TGTGCCAGCAGCCCGGACAGGGAGCATCTGGGCGGCTACACCTTC. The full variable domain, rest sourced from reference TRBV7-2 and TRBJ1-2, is GAGVSQSPSNKVTEKGKDVELRCDPISGHTALYWYRQSLGQGLEFLIYFQGNSAPDKSGLPSDRFSAERTGGSVSTLTIQRTQQEDSAVYLCASSPDREHLGGYTFGSGTRLTVV.

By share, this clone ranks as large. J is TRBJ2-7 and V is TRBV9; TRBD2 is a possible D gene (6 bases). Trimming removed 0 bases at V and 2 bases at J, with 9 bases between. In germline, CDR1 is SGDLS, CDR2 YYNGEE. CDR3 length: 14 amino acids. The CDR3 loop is CASSVAGGTYEQYF. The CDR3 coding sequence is TGTGCCAGCAGCGTAGCCGGCGGGACCTACGAGCAGTACTTC.

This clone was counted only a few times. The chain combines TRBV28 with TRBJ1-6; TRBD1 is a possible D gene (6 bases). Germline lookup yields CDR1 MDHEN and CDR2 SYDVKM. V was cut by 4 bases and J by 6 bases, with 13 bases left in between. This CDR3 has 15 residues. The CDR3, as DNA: TGTGCCAGCAGTTCCGCCGGGACAAGTAATTCACCCCTCCACTTT. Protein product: CASSSAGTSNSPLHF.

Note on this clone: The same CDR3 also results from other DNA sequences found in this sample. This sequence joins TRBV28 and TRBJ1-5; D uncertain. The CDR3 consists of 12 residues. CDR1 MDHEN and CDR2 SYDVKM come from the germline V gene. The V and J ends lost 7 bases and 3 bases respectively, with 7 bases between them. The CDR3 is CASTTVNQPQHF. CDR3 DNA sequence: TGTGCCAGCACAACAGTCAATCAGCCCCAGCATTTT.

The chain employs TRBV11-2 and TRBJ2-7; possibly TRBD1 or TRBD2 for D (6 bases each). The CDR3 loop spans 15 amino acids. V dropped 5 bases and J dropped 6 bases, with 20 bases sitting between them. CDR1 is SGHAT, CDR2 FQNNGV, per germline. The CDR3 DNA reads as TGTGCCAGCAGCCCTCTCACAGGGATTAGCGGCGAGCAGTACTTC. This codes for CASSPLTGISGEQYF.

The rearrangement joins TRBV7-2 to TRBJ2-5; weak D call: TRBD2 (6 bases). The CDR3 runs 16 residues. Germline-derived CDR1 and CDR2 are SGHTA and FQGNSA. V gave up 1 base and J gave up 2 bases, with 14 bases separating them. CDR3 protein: CASSLDRRGFQETQYF. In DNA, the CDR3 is TGTGCCAGCAGCTTAGACCGCCGGGGGTTTCAAGAGACCCAGTACTTC.

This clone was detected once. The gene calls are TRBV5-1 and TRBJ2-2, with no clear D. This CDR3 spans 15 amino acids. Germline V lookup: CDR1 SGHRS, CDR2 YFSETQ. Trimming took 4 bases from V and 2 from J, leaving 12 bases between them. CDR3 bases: TGCGCCAGCAGCCCACTGGGCATTAACACCGGGGAGCTGTTTTTT. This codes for CASSPLGINTGELFF.

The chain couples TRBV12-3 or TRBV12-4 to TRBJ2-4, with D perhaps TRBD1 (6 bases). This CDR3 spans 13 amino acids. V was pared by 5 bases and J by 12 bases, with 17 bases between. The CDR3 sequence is CASSPSTGLAQYF. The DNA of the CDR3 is TGTGCCAGCAGTCCCTCCACAGGGTTGGCTCAGTACTTC.

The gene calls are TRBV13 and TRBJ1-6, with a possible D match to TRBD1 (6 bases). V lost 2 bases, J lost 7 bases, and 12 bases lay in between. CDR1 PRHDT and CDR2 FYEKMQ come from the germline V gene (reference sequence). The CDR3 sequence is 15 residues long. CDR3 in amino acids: CASSLQGLVNSPLHF. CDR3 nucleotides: TGTGCCAGCAGCTTACAGGGGCTAGTCAATTCACCCCTCCACTTT.

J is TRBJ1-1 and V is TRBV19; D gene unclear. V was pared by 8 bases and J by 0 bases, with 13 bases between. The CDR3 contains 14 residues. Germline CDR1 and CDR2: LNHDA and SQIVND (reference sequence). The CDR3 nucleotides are TGTGCCAGTCCCCAGCCGATTATGAACACTGAAGCTTTCTTT. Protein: CASPQPIMNTEAFF.

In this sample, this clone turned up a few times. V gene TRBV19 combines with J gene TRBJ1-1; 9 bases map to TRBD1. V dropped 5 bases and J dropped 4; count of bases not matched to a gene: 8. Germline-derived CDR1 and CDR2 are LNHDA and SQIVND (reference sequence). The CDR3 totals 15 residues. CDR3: CASSGQGSTGTEAFF. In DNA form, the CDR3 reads TGTGCCAGTAGTGGACAGGGGTCGACCGGCACTGAAGCTTTCTTT.

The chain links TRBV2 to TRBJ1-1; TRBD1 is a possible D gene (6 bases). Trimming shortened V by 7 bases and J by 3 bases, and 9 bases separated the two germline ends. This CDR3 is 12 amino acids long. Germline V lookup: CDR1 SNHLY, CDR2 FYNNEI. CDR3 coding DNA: TGTGCCAGCACTGAGGGGGACACTGAAGCTTTCTTT. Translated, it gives CASTEGDTEAFF.